The T cell receptor (beta chain) described here comes from a study of radiation and T cells in renal cell carcinoma. Time point meaning: baseline pretreatment blood. Treatment meaning: 15 Gy SBRT to primary tumor, nephrectomy 4 weeks later. The tumor was a clear cell renal cell carcinoma. Libraries were prepared by immunoSEQ multiplex PCR; TCRdb keeps only in-frame clonotypes and omits some of them. Among about 59,000 clones, roughly 79% were seen once, and the ten largest hold approximately 7%. General observations from the study: From baseline, blood top tumor clonotypes peaked at 2 weeks post-radiation.

The CDR3 loop spans 13 amino acids. Germline CDR1 reads SQVTM; CDR2 reads ANQGSEA. The V end lost 6 bases, the J end lost 0 bases, and 9 bases lay between the germline ends. Comments on this clone: Its antigen is not known.

This rearrangement joins TRBV29-1 to TRBJ1-3; D gene uncertain. The sample in question was blood, obtained from a patient whose treatment included radiotherapy and nephrectomy. This sequence originates from a man aged 60-69 years with renal cell carcinoma. The CDR3 DNA sequence: TGCAGCGTCGCAGGTAGCTCTGGAAACACCATATATTTT. It translates to CSVAGSSGNTIYF.